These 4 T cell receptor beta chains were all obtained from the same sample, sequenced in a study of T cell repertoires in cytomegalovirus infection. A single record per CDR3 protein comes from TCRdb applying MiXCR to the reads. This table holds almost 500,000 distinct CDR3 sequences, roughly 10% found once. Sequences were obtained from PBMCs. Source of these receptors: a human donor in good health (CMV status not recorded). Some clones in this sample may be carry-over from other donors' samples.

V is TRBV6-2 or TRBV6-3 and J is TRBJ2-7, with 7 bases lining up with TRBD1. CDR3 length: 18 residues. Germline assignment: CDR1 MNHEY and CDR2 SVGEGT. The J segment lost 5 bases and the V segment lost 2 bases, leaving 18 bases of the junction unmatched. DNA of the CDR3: TGTGCCAGCAGTTACGGACGTCGCCGGATGGACAGGCTCAACGAGCAGTACTTC. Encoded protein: CASSYGRRRMDRLNEQYF.

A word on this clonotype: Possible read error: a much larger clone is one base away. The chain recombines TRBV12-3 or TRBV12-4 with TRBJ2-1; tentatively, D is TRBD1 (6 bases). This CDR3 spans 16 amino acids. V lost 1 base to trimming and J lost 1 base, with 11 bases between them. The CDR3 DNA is TGTGCCAGCAGTTTAGGGACAGTGGGTTCCTACAATGAGCAGTTCTTC. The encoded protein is CASSLGTVGSYNEQFF.

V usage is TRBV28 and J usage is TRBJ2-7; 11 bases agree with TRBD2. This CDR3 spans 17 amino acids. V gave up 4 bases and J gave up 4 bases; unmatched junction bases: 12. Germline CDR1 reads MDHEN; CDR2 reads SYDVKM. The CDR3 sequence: CASSSHPTSGRLYEQYF. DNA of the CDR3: TGTGCCAGCAGTTCGCATCCTACTAGCGGGAGATTGTACGAGCAGTACTTC.

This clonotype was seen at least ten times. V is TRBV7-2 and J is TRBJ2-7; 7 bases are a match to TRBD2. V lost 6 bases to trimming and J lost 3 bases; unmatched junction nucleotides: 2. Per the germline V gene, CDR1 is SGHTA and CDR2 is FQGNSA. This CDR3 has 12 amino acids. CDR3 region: CASRRESYEQYF. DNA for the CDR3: TGTGCCAGCAGGCGGGAGAGCTACGAGCAGTACTTC.